A selection of T cell receptor beta chains follows, all from one sample in a study of cytomegalovirus exposure and HLA in healthy donors. Here immunoSEQ multiplex PCR was the method, and the copy in TCRdb shows in-frame clones only, minus some. This table holds 300,000 or so clones, roughly 90% found once. Specimen: PBMCs. Source of these receptors: a man aged 30 to 45 in good health and CMV-seronegative. The CDR3 runs from the conserved cysteine through the conserved F or W. The D gene is left open where the match is weak. Clone size is shown for a subset of rows, as once, few, many or a class of expanded clone.

>TRBD1|TRBV6-4|TRBJ1-2|-
CASSDGAGTGLTSGYTF
TGTGCCAGCAGTGATGGCGCCGGGACAGGGCTAACCAGTGGCTACACCTTC
>-|TRBV27|TRBJ2-7|-
CASSLSRTASYEQYF
TGTGCCAGCAGTTTATCGAGGACAGCCTCCTACGAGCAGTACTTC
>-|TRBV6-1|TRBJ1-3|-
CASREMRVGVSGNTIYF
TGTGCCAGCAGGGAAATGAGGGTTGGAGTTTCTGGAAACACCATATATTTT
>TRBD1|TRBV13|TRBJ2-5|-
CASSFGDRIIQETQYF
TGTGCCAGCAGCTTTGGGGACAGAATAATACAAGAGACCCAGTACTTC
>TRBD1|TRBV5-1|TRBJ2-1|-
CASSPDRGMNNEQFF
TGCGCCAGCAGCCCCGACAGGGGCATGAACAATGAGCAGTTCTTC
>TRBD2|TRBV7-8|TRBJ2-5|-
CASSMTASGGANEETQYF
TGTGCCAGCAGCATGACTGCTAGCGGGGGGGCGAACGAAGAGACCCAGTACTTC
>TRBD1|TRBV27|TRBJ2-5|-
CASRQGAGRETQYF
TGTGCCAGCAGACAGGGGGCCGGTAGAGAGACCCAGTACTTC
>-|TRBV11-2|TRBJ2-1|-
CASSLESGSYNEQFF
TGTGCCAGCAGCTTAGAATCAGGCTCCTACAATGAGCAGTTCTTC
>-|TRBV21-1|TRBJ1-2|-
CASSRGQNYGYTF
TGTGCCAGCAGCAGGGGACAGAACTATGGCTACACCTTC
>-|TRBV7-2|TRBJ2-5|-
CASSLSQGYWETQYF
TGTGCCAGCAGCTTATCGCAGGGGTATTGGGAGACCCAGTACTTC
>TRBD1|TRBV28|TRBJ1-1|once
CASRGGQMNTEAFF
TGTGCCAGCAGGGGGGGACAGATGAACACTGAAGCTTTCTTT
>-|TRBV7-9|TRBJ1-2|-
CASSLPGGYGYTF
TGTGCCAGCAGCCTACCCGGGGGCTATGGCTACACCTTC
>-|TRBV6-5|TRBJ1-2|few
CASSSGYYGYTF
TGTGCCAGCAGTTCAGGGTACTATGGCTACACCTTC
>-|TRBV6-6|TRBJ2-3|-
CAAARDFTDTQYF
TGTGCCGCCGCCAGGGACTTCACAGATACGCAGTATTTT
>TRBD1|TRBV29-1|TRBJ2-1|-
CSALITGESNEQFF
TGCAGCGCCCTAATAACAGGGGAGTCGAATGAGCAGTTCTTC
>TRBD2|TRBV7-8|TRBJ2-2|-
CASSYQLAGGQTGELFF
TGTGCCAGCAGTTACCAGCTAGCGGGGGGGCAAACCGGGGAGCTGTTTTTT
>TRBD1|TRBV2|TRBJ1-6|-
CASSWDRDSPLHF
TGTGCCAGCAGTTGGGACAGGGACTCACCCCTCCACTTT